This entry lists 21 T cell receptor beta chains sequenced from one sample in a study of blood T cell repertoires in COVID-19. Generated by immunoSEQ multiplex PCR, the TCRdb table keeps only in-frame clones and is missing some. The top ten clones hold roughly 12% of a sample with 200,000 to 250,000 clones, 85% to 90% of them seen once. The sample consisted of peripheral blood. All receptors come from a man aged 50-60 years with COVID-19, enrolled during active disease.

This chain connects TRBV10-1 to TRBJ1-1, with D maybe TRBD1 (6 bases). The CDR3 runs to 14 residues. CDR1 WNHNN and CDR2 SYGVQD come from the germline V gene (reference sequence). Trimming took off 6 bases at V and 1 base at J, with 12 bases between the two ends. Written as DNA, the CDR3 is TGCGCCAGCAGCCTGGACAGAAAGAACACTGAAGCTTTCTTT. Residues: CASSLDRKNTEAFF.

CDR3 residues: CASSLLQAGFQETQYF. The CDR3 bases are TGTGCCAGCAGCTTACTACAGGCGGGATTCCAGGAGACCCAGTACTTC. V gene TRBV11-2 combines with J gene TRBJ2-5, with D possibly matching TRBD2 (6 bases). The V end was cut by 2 bases, the J end by 5 bases, with 18 bases between. In germline, CDR1 is SGHAT, CDR2 FQNNGV. The CDR3 length is 16 residues. Together with reference TRBV11-2 and TRBJ2-5, the CDR3 gives the full variable domain: EAGVAQSPRYKIIEKRQSVAFWCNPISGHATLYWYQQILGQGPKLLIQFQNNGVVDDSQLPKDRFSAERLKGVDSTLKIQPAKLEDSAVYLCASSLLQAGFQETQYFGPGTRLLVL.

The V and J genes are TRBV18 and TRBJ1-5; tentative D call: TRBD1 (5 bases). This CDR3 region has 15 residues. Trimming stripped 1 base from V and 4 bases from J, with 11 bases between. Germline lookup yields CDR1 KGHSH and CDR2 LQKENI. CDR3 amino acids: CASSPLQEVNQPQHF. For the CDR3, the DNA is TGTGCCAGCTCACCACTACAGGAAGTAAATCAGCCCCAGCATTTT.

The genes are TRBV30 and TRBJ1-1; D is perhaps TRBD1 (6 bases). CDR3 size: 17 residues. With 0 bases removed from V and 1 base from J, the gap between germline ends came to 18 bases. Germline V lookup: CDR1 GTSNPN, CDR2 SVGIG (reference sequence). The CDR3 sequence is CAWSVLLGDKGNTEAFF. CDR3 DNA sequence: TGTGCCTGGAGTGTACTCTTGGGGGACAAAGGGAACACTGAAGCTTTCTTT. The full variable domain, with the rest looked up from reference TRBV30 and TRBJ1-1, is SQTIHQWPATLVQPVGSPLSLECTVEGTSNPNLYWYRQAAGRGLQLLFYSVGIGQISSEVPQNLSASRPQDRQFILSSKKLLLSDSGFYLCAWSVLLGDKGNTEAFFGQGTRLTVV.

The CDR3 DNA reads TGTGCCAGCAGCGTAAGGAGCGGGGGGGTTCATGATGAGCAGTTCTTC. Amino acids: CASSVRSGGVHDEQFF. V is TRBV9 and J is TRBJ2-1, with TRBD2 matching 10 bases. Looked up from germline, CDR1 is SGDLS and CDR2 is YYNGEE. The ends lost 1 base at V and 8 bases at J; junction bases unmatched: 9. CDR3 length: 16 residues.

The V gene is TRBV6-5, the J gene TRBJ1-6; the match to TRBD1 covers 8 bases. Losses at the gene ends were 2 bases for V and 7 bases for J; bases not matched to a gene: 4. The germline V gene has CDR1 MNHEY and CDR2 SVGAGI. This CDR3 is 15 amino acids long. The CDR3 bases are TGTGCCAGCAGTTACAGCCAGGGGGCAAATTCACCCCTCCACTTT. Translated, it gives CASSYSQGANSPLHF.

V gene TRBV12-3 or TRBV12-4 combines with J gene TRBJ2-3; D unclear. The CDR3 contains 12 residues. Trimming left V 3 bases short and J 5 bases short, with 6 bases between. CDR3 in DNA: TGTGCCAGCAGTTTGAGTGTAGATACGCAGTATTTT. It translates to CASSLSVDTQYF.

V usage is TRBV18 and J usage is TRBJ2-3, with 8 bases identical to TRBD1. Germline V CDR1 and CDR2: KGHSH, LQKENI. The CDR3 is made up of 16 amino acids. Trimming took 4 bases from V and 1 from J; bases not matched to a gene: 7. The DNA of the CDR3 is TGTGCCAGCTCACGACAGACAGGGGCTCGCACAGATACGCAGTATTTT. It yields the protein CASSRQTGARTDTQYF.

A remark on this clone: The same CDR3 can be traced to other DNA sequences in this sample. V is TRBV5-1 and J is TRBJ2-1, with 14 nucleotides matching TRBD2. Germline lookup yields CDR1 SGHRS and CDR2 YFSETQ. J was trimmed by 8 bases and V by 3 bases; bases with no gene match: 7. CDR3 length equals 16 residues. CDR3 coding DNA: TGCGCCAGCAGCTCCGGACTAGCGGGAGGTTTAGATGAGCAGTTCTTC. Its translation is CASSSGLAGGLDEQFF.

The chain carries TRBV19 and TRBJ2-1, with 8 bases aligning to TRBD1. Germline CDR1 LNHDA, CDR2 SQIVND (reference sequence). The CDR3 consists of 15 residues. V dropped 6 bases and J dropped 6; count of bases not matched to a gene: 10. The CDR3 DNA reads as TGTGCCAGTAGCCACCCCCGACAGGGGACCAATGAGCAGTTCTTC. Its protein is CASSHPRQGTNEQFF. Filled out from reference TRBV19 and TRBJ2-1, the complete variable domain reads DGGITQSPKYLFRKEGQNVTLSCEQNLNHDAMYWYRQDPGQGLRLIYYSQIVNDFQKGDIAEGYSVSREKKESFPLTVTSAQKNPTAFYLCASSHPRQGTNEQFFGPGTRLTVL.

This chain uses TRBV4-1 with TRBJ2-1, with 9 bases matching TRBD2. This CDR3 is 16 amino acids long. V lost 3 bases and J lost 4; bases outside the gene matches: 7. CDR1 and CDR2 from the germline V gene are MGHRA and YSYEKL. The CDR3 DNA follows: TGCGCCAGCAGCCACCCCGGGACTAGCACATACAATGAGCAGTTCTTC. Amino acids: CASSHPGTSTYNEQFF.

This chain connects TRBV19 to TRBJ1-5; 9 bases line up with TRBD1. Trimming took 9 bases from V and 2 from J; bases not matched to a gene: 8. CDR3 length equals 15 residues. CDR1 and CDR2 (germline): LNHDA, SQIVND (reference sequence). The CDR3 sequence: CASHHRGPGNQPQHF. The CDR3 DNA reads TGTGCCAGCCACCACAGGGGGCCTGGCAATCAGCCCCAGCATTTT.

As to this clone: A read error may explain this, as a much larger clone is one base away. CDR3 nucleotides: TGTGCCAGCAGCTCGGGACTAGCCTACGAGCAGTACTTC. Amino acids: CASSSGLAYEQYF. The chain has TRBV7-9 and TRBJ2-7; TRBD2 matches 8 bases. This CDR3 region has 13 residues. Losses at the gene ends were 4 bases for V and 2 bases for J; bases not matched to a gene: 1. CDR1 is SEHNR and CDR2 is FQNEAQ in the germline V gene (reference sequence).

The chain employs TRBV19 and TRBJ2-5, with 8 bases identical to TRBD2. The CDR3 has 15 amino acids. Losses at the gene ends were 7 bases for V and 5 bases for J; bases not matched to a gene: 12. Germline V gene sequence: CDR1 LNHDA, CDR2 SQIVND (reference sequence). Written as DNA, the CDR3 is TGTGCCAGTAAGGAAGTCGGGAGGGCCGGGGAGACCCAGTACTTC. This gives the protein CASKEVGRAGETQYF.

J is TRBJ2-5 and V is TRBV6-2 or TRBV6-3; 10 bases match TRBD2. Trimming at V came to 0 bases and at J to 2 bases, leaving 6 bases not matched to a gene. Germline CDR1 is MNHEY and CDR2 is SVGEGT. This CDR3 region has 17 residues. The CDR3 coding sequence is TGTGCCAGCAGTTACTCGCTGGGAGCGGGAGGGCAAGAGACCCAGTACTTC. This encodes CASSYSLGAGGQETQYF.

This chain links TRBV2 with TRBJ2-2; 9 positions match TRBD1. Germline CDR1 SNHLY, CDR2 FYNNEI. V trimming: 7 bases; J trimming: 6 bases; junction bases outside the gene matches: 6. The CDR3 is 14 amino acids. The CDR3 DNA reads TGTGCCAGCAAATGGGACAGGGAAGCCGGGGAGCTGTTTTTT. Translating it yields CASKWDREAGELFF. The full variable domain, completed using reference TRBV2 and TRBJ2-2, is EPEVTQTPSHQVTQMGQEVILRCVPISNHLYFYWYRQILGQKVEFLVSFYNNEISEKSEIFDDQFSVERPDGSNFTLKIRSTKLEDSAMYFCASKWDREAGELFFGEGSRLTVL.

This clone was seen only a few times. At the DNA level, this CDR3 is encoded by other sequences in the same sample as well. The CDR3 region has the DNA TGTGCCAGCAGTGAGTCGGGAGATTATAATTCACCCCTCCACTTT. It translates to CASSESGDYNSPLHF. The chain joins TRBV2 to TRBJ1-6, with D unresolved. V lost 3 bases and J 4 bases, leaving 10 bases between the germline ends. The CDR3 totals 15 residues. The germline gives CDR1 SNHLY, CDR2 FYNNEI.

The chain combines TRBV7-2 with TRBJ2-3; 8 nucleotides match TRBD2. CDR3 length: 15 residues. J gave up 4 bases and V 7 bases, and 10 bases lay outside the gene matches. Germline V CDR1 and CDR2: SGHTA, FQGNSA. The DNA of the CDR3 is TGTGCCAGCAACCCGGCCGGGGGGGCCCCAGATACGCAGTATTTT. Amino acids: CASNPAGGAPDTQYF.

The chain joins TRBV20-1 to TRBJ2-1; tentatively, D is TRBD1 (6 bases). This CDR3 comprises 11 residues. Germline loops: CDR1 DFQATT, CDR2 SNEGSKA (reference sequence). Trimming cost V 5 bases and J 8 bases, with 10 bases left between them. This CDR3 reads CSAVQGYEQFF. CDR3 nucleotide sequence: TGCAGTGCTGTACAGGGCTATGAGCAGTTCTTC.

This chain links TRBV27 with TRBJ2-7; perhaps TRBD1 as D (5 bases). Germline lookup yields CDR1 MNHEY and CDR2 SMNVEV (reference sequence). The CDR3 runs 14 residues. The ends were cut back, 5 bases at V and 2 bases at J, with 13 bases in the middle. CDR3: CASSPTPRAYEQYF. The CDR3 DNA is TGTGCCAGCAGTCCCACACCCAGGGCCTACGAGCAGTACTTC.

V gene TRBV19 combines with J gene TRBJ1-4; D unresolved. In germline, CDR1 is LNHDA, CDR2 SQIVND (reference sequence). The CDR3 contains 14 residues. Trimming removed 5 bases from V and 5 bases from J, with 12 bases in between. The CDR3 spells CASSPSGENEKLFF. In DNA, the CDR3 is TGTGCCAGTAGTCCCTCGGGTGAGAATGAAAAACTGTTTTTT.